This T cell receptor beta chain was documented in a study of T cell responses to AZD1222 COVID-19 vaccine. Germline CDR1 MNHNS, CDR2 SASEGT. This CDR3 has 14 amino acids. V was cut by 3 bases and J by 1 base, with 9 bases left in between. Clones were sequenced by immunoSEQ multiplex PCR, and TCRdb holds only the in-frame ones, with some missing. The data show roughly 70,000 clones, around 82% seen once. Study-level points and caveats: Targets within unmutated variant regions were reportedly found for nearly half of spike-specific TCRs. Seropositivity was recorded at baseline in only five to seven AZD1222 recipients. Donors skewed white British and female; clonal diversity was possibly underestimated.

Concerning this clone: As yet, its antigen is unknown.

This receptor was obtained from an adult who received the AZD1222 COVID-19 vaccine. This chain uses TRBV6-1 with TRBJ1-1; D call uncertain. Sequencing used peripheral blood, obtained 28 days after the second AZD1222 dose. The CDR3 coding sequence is TGTGCCAGCAGTGAGGGGTCGGGGAACACTGAAGCTTTCTTT. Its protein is CASSEGSGNTEAFF.